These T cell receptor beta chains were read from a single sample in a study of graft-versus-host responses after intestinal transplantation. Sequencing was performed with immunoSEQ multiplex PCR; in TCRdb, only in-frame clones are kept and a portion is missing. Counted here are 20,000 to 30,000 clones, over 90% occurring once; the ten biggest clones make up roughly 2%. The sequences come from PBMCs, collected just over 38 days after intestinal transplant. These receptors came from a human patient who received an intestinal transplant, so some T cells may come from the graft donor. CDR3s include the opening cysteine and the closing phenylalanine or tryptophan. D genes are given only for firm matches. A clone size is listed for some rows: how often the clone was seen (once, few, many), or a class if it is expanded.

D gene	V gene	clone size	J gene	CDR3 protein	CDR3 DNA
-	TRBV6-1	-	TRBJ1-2	CASGHPYGYTF	TGTGCCAGCGGGCACCCCTATGGCTACACCTTC
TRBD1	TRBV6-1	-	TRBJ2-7	CASSTSGTGYYEQYF	TGTGCCAGCAGTACCTCCGGGACAGGGTACTACGAGCAGTACTTC
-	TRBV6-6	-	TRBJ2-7	CASSYSMRDEQYF	TGTGCCAGCAGTTACTCGATGCGGGACGAGCAGTACTTC
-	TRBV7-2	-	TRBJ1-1	CASSLTVWGAMNTEAFF	TGTGCCAGCAGCTTAACGGTGTGGGGGGCGATGAACACTGAAGCTTTCTTT
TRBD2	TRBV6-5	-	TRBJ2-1	CASTALAGVDEQFF	TGTGCCAGCACAGCGCTAGCGGGAGTCGATGAGCAGTTCTTC
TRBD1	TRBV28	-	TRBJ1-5	CASRTGEGQPQHF	TGTGCCAGCAGAACAGGGGAGGGGCAGCCCCAGCATTTT
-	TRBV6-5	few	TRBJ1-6	CASSYGGWGDNSPLHF	TGTGCCAGCAGTTACGGGGGGTGGGGAGATAATTCACCCCTCCACTTT
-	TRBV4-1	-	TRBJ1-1	CASSQEGGQRMNTEAFF	TGCGCCAGCAGCCAAGAAGGGGGGCAACGGATGAACACTGAAGCTTTCTTT
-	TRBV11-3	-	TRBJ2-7	CASSLGGGYEQYF	TGTGCCAGCAGCTTAGGCGGTGGCTACGAGCAGTACTTC
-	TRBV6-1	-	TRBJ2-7	CASSESSQGLYEQYF	TGTGCCAGCAGTGAATCGTCGCAGGGTTTGTACGAGCAGTACTTC
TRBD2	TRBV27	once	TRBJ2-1	CASSPSGSIYNEQFF	TGTGCCAGCAGCCCTAGCGGGAGCATTTACAATGAGCAGTTCTTC
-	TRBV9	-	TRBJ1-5	CASSVEQGQPQHF	TGTGCCAGCAGCGTAGAACAGGGCCAGCCCCAGCATTTT
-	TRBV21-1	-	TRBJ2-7	CASFVSGGEYEQYF	TGTGCCAGCTTCGTTAGCGGGGGTGAGTACGAGCAGTACTTC
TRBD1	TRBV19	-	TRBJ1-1	CASSIRDSLNTEAFF	TGTGCCAGTAGTATAAGGGACAGCCTCAACACTGAAGCTTTCTTT
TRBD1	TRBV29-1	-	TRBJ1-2	CSVHRDSKGYGYTF	TGCAGCGTCCACCGGGACAGTAAAGGCTATGGCTACACCTTC
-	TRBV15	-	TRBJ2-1	CATSSSGIPIGEQFF	TGTGCCACCAGCAGTTCAGGGATCCCAATCGGTGAGCAGTTCTTC
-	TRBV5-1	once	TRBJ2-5	CASSLAGAPETQYF	TGCGCCAGCAGCTTGGCGGGAGCACCCGAGACCCAGTACTTC
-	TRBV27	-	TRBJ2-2	CASSFELTGELFF	TGTGCCAGCAGTTTTGAGCTCACCGGGGAGCTGTTTTTT
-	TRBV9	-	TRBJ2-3	CASSGTSSNTQYF	TGTGCCAGCAGCGGAACTAGCTCGAATACGCAGTATTTT
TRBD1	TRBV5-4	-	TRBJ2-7	CASSYRDRVYEQYF	TGTGCCAGCAGCTACCGGGACAGGGTCTACGAGCAGTACTTC
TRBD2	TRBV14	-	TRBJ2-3	CASSPPGLAGWDTQYF	TGTGCCAGCAGCCCACCGGGACTAGCGGGATGGGATACGCAGTATTTT
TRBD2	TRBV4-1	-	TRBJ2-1	CASSLKRLAGGISYNEQFF	TGCGCCAGCAGCCTAAAGAGACTAGCGGGAGGGATATCCTACAATGAGCAGTTCTTC
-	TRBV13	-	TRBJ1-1	CASSPVPNTEAFF	TGTGCCAGCAGCCCTGTCCCGAACACTGAAGCTTTCTTT
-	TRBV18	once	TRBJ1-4	CASSPQRVEKLFF	TGTGCCAGCTCACCACAGAGGGTCGAAAAACTGTTTTTT
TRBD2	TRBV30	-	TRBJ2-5	CAWRSGTSGRQETQYF	TGTGCCTGGAGGTCCGGGACTAGCGGACGGCAAGAGACCCAGTACTTC
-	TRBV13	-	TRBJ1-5	CAVGTLVCQPQHF	TGTGCCGTCGGAACCCTCGTATGTCAGCCCCAGCATTTT
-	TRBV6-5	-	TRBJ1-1	CASSAGAFF	TGTGCCAGCAGTGCGGGAGCTTTCTTT
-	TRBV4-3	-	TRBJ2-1	CASSQAVPGAAGGNEQFF	TGCGCCAGCAGCCAAGCAGTCCCCGGGGCCGCAGGCGGCAATGAGCAGTTCTTC
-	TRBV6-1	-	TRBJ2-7	CASSESTYSPYEQYF	TGTGCCAGCAGTGAAAGTACATACAGCCCCTACGAGCAGTACTTC
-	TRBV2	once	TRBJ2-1	CASSTGTGYNEQFF	TGTGCCAGCAGTACCGGGACTGGCTACAATGAGCAGTTCTTC
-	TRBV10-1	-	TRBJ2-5	CASSATRRQETQYF	TGCGCCAGCAGTGCGACTAGGAGGCAAGAGACCCAGTACTTC
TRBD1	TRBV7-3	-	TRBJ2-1	CASSPRTGLSSYNEQFF	TGTGCCAGCAGCCCGCGGACAGGTCTTAGCTCCTACAATGAGCAGTTCTTC
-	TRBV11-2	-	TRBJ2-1	CASSFGLARNEQFF	TGTGCCAGCAGCTTTGGCCTAGCGAGGAATGAGCAGTTCTTC
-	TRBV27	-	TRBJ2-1	CASSLGLSSGNEQFF	TGTGCCAGCAGTTTAGGACTCTCTAGTGGGAATGAGCAGTTCTTC
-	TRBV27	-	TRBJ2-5	CASSPVVRGWETQYF	TGTGCCAGCAGTCCCGTCGTCCGAGGTTGGGAGACCCAGTACTTC
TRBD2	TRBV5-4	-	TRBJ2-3	CASSLGGGRADTQYF	TGTGCCAGCAGCTTGGGAGGCGGGAGGGCAGATACGCAGTATTTT
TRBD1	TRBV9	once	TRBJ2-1	CASSAGTGIYNEQFF	TGTGCCAGCAGCGCCGGGACAGGGATTTACAATGAGCAGTTCTTC
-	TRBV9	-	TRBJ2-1	CASSGGPVTPYYNEQFF	TGTGCCAGCAGCGGGGGACCTGTAACCCCTTACTACAATGAGCAGTTCTTC
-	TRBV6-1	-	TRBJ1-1	CASTDENTEAFF	TGTGCCAGCACGGATGAGAACACTGAAGCTTTCTTT
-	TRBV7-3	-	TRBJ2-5	CASSPSPYTETQYF	TGTGCCAGCAGCCCCTCACCGTACACAGAGACCCAGTACTTC
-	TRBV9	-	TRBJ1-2	CASSEGRDYGYTF	TGTGCCAGCAGCGAGGGGCGGGACTATGGCTACACCTTC
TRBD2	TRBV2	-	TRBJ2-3	CASTRLAGDTQYF	TGTGCCAGCACGCGACTAGCGGGAGATACGCAGTATTTT
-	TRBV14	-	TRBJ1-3	CASSQGRSDGNTIYF	TGTGCCAGCAGCCAAGGTCGTTCTGACGGAAACACCATATATTTT
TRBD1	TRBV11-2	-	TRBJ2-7	CASSFGQGYEQYF	TGTGCCAGCAGCTTCGGACAGGGCTACGAGCAGTACTTC
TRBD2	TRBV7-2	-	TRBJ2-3	CASSLQASGPSTDTQYF	TGTGCCAGCAGCTTACAGGCTAGCGGGCCTAGCACAGATACGCAGTATTTT
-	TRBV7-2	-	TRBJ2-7	CASSLQGARIYEQYF	TGTGCCAGCAGCTTACAAGGTGCGAGAATCTACGAGCAGTACTTC
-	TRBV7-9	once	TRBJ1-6	CASSLGLSPLHF	TGTGCCAGCAGCTTAGGGCTTTCACCCCTCCACTTT